Below, 9 T cell receptor beta chains from the same sample are listed, as sequenced in a study of cytomegalovirus exposure and HLA in healthy donors. Amplification used 60 Vbeta primers and 13 Jbeta primers. Libraries were prepared by immunoSEQ multiplex PCR; TCRdb keeps only in-frame clonotypes and omits some of them. The sample lists some 140,000 clones, roughly 70% occurring once. Material for sequencing was PBMCs. The receptors were gathered from a man aged 35-49 years in good health and CMV-seronegative.

As to this clone: Other DNA sequences of this sample code for an identical CDR3. V usage is TRBV5-1 and J usage is TRBJ1-1, with 7 nucleotides matching TRBD1. The CDR3 is 15 amino acids. Germline V gene data show CDR1 as SGHRS and CDR2 as YFSETQ. The V segment lost 4 bases and the J segment 0 bases; nucleotides outside the gene matches: 6. CDR3 nucleotide sequence: TGCGCCAGCAGCCTAACTGGGACAGTGAACACTGAAGCTTTCTTT. Its translation is CASSLTGTVNTEAFF.

The chain recombines TRBV19 with TRBJ2-1, with a possible D match to TRBD2 (6 bases). The V and J ends lost 5 bases and 7 bases respectively, with 9 bases between them. The CDR3 totals 12 residues. Germline CDR1 and CDR2: LNHDA and SQIVND (reference sequence). The CDR3 region is CASSSGLNEQFF. CDR3 bases: TGTGCCAGTAGTTCCGGACTAAATGAGCAGTTCTTC.

The chain employs TRBV7-9 and TRBJ2-7; 7 bases fit TRBD1. This CDR3 contains 13 residues. The junction had 3 bases not matched to a gene; V was cut back by 5 bases and J by 2 bases. Germline CDR1 is SEHNR and CDR2 is FQNEAQ (reference sequence). The CDR3 DNA follows: TGTGCCAGCAGCCCGGGACAGACCTACGAGCAGTACTTC. The encoded protein is CASSPGQTYEQYF. Complete variable domain (other parts from reference TRBV7-9 and TRBJ2-7): DTGVSQNPRHKITKRGQNVTFRCDPISEHNRLYWYRQTLGQGPEFLTYFQNEAQLEKSRLLSDRFSAERPKGSFSTLEIQRTEQGDSAMYLCASSPGQTYEQYFGPGTRLTVT.

The chain links TRBV7-9 to TRBJ2-3, with a tentative D call TRBD2 (5 bases). Germline loops: CDR1 SEHNR, CDR2 FQNEAQ (reference sequence). CDR3 length: 14 amino acids. V was clipped by 3 bases and J by 10 bases, with 17 bases between them. Written as DNA, the CDR3 is TGTGCCAGCAGCTTGGACTCACAGAAAGTTGCGCAGTATTTT. It is translated as CASSLDSQKVAQYF.

This clone was found once. This sequence joins TRBV4-2 and TRBJ2-1; D is possibly TRBD1 (6 bases). From germline, CDR1 is LGHNA and CDR2 YNFKEQ. V shed 1 base and J shed 2 bases, with 12 bases lying between them. The CDR3 has 16 residues. The CDR3: CASSQASQGTYNEQFF. CDR3 nucleotide sequence: TGTGCCAGCAGCCAAGCGTCACAGGGAACCTACAATGAGCAGTTCTTC.

This clone was found a few times. The chain links TRBV9 to TRBJ2-3; perhaps TRBD1 as D (5 bases). Trimming stripped 0 bases from V and 9 bases from J, with 17 bases between. The CDR3 contains 15 residues. CDR1 is SGDLS, CDR2 YYNGEE, per germline. For the CDR3, the DNA is TGTGCCAGCAGCGTAGGCCGGACACAAGTTCGGACGCAGTATTTT. Protein sequence: CASSVGRTQVRTQYF.

In this sample, this clone turned up once. The chain couples TRBV7-9 to TRBJ2-3; 10 positions agree with TRBD2. The CDR3 loop spans 15 amino acids. V was clipped by 7 bases and J by 6 bases; unmatched bases: 10. Per germline, CDR1 SEHNR and CDR2 FQNEAQ (reference sequence). Here the CDR3 DNA reads TGTGCCAGCAACACCCAAAGCGGGAGGGGTGATACGCAGTATTTT. It specifies CASNTQSGRGDTQYF. Combining the CDR3 with reference TRBV7-9 and TRBJ2-3 gives the whole variable domain DTGVSQNPRHKITKRGQNVTFRCDPISEHNRLYWYRQTLGQGPEFLTYFQNEAQLEKSRLLSDRFSAERPKGSFSTLEIQRTEQGDSAMYLCASNTQSGRGDTQYFGPGTRLTVL.

The gene calls are TRBV30 and TRBJ2-3; TRBD1 is a possible D gene (5 bases). The V end lost 0 bases, the J end lost 1 base, and 14 bases lay between the germline ends. Germline V gene lookup returns CDR1 GTSNPN and CDR2 SVGIG (reference sequence). The CDR3 has 16 residues. In DNA form, the CDR3 reads TGTGCCTGGAGTGTAGCGTCAGGGCCCGGCACAGATACGCAGTATTTT. Protein sequence: CAWSVASGPGTDTQYF.

This clone was seen a few times. This chain connects TRBV7-8 to TRBJ1-1; perhaps TRBD1 as D (5 bases). This CDR3 comprises 15 residues. Germline lookup yields CDR1 SGHVS and CDR2 FQNEAQ. Trimming stripped 5 bases from V and 5 bases from J, with 18 bases between. The CDR3 here is CASSPDQGGMTEAFF. DNA of the CDR3: TGTGCCAGCAGCCCAGACCAGGGAGGGATGACTGAAGCTTTCTTT.